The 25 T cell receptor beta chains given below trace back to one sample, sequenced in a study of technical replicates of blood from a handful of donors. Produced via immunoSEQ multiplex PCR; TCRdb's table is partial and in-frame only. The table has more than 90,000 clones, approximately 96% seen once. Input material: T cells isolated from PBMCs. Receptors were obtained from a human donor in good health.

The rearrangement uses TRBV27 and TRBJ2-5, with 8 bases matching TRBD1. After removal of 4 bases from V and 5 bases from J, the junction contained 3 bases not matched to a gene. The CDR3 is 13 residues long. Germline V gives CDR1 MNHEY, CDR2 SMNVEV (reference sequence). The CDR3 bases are TGTGCCAGCAGTTGGACAGGGAGGGAGACCCAGTACTTC. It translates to CASSWTGRETQYF.

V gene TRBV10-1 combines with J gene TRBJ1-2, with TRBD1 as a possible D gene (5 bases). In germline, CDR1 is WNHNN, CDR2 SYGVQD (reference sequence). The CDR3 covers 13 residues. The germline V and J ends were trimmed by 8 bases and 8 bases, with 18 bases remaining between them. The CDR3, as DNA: TGCGCCAGCTCGGGACTTATGTCGGACGGCTACACCTTC. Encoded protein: CASSGLMSDGYTF.

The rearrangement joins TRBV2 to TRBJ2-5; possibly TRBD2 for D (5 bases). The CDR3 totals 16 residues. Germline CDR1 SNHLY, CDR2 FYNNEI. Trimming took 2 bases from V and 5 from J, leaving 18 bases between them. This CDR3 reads CASSETRWTAEETQYF. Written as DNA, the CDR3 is TGTGCCAGCAGTGAAACAAGGTGGACTGCCGAGGAGACCCAGTACTTC.

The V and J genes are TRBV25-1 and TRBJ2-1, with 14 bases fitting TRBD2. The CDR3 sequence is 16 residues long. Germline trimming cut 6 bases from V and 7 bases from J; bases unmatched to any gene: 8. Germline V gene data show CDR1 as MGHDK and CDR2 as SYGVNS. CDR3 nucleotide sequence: TGTGCCAGCAGCGCCCTGACTAGCGGGAGGGTAAATGAGCAGTTCTTC. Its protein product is CASSALTSGRVNEQFF. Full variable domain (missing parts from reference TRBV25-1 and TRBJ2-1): EADIYQTPRYLVIGTGKKITLECSQTMGHDKMYWYQQDPGMELHLIHYSYGVNSTEKGDLSSESTVSRIRTEHFPLTLESARPSHTSQYLCASSALTSGRVNEQFFGPGTRLTVL.

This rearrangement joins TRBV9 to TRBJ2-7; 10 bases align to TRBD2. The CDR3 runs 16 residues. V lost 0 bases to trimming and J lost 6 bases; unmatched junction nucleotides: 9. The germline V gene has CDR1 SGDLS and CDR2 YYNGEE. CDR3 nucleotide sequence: TGTGCCAGCAGCGTAGCCCCAGCTAGCGGGAGAGGCGAGCAGTACTTC. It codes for CASSVAPASGRGEQYF.

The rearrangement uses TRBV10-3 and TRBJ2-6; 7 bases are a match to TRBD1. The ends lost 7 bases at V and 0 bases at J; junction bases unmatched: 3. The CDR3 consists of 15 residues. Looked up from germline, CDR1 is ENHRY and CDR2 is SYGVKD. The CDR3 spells CAINRGDSGANVLTF. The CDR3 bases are TGTGCCATCAACAGGGGTGACTCTGGGGCCAACGTCCTGACTTTC.

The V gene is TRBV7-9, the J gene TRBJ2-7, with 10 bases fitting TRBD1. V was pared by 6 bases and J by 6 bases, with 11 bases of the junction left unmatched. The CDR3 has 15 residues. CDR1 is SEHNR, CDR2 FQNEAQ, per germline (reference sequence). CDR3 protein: CASRAPSTGGLEQYF. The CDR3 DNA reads TGTGCCAGCAGGGCCCCGTCGACAGGGGGCCTCGAGCAGTACTTC.

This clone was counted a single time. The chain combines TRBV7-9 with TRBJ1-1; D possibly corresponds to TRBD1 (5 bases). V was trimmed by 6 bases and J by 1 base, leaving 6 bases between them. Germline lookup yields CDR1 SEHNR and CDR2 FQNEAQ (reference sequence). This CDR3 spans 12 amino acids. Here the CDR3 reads CASRTENTEAFF. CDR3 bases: TGTGCCAGCAGGACAGAGAACACTGAAGCTTTCTTT.

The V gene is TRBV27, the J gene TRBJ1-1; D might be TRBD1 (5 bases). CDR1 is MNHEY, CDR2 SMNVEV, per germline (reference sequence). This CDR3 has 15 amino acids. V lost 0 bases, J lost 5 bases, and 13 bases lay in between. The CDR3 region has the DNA TGTGCCAGCAGTTTATCGGCGGGACGGGGGACTGAAGCTTTCTTT. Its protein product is CASSLSAGRGTEAFF.

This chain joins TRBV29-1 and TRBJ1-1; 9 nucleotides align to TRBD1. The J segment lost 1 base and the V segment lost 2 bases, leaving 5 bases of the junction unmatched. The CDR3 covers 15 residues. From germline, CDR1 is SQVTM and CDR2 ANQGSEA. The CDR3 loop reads CSVETGGGGNTEAFF. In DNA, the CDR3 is TGCAGCGTTGAAACAGGGGGCGGGGGGAACACTGAAGCTTTCTTT.

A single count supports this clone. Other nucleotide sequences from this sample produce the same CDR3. The DNA of the CDR3 is TGTGCCAGCAGCGTAACCGGGACTAGCAACGAGCAGTACTTC. Its translation is CASSVTGTSNEQYF. This chain uses TRBV9 with TRBJ2-7; TRBD2 agrees at 9 bases. The CDR3 extends over 14 amino acids. V lost 1 base and J lost 5; bases outside the gene matches: 4. Looked up from germline, CDR1 is SGDLS and CDR2 is YYNGEE.

The CDR3 bases are TGTGCCAGCTCACCGGGGCAGGGGAATTCACCCCTCCACTTT. Protein sequence: CASSPGQGNSPLHF. The chain joins TRBV18 to TRBJ1-6; D might be TRBD1 (6 bases). Between the trimmed V and J ends, which lost 3 bases and 7 bases, there was a span of 10 bases. The length of the CDR3 is 14 residues. The germline V gene has CDR1 KGHSH and CDR2 LQKENI.

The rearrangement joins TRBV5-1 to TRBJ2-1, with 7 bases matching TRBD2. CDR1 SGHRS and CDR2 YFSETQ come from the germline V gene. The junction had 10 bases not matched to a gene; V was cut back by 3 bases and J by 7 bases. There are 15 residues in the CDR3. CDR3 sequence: CASSSDGRGNNEQFF. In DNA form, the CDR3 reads TGCGCCAGCAGCTCGGACGGGCGGGGGAATAATGAGCAGTTCTTC. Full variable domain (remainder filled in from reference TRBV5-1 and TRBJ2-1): KAGVTQTPRYLIKTRGQQVTLSCSPISGHRSVSWYQQTPGQGLQFLFEYFSETQRNKGNFPGRFSGRQFSNSRSEMNVSTLELGDSALYLCASSSDGRGNNEQFFGPGTRLTVL.

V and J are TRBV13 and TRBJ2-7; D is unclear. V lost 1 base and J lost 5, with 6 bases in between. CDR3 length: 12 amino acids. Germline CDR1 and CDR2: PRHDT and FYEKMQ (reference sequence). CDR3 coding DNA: TGTGCCAGCAGCTTAGCACGGGACGAGCAGTACTTC. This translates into CASSLARDEQYF.

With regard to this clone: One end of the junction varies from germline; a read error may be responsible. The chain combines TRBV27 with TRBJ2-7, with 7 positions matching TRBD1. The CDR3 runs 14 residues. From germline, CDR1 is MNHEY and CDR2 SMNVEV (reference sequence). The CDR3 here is CAGSSQGPSYEQYF. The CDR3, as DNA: TGTGCCGGCAGTTCACAGGGGCCCTCCTACGAGCAGTACTTC.

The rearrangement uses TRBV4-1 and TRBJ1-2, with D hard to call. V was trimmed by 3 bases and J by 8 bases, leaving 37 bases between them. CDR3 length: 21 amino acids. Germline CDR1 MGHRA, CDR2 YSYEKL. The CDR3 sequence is CASSQIGLAGGRRLVLYGYTF. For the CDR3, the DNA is TGCGCCAGCAGCCAGATAGGGCTAGCGGGCGGCCGACGGCTCGTGCTCTACGGCTACACCTTC.

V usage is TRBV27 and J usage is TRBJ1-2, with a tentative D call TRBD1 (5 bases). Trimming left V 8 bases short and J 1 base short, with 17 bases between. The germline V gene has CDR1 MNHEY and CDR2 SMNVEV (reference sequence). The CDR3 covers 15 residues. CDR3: CASGAWGISNYGYTF. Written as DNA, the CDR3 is TGTGCCAGCGGTGCATGGGGCATAAGTAACTATGGCTACACCTTC.

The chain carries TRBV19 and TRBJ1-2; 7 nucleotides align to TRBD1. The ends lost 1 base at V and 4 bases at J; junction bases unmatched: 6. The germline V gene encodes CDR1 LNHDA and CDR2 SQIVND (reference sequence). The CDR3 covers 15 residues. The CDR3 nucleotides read TGTGCCAGTAGTATAGGTTGGGCAGGGGGCTATGGCTACACCTTC. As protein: CASSIGWAGGYGYTF.

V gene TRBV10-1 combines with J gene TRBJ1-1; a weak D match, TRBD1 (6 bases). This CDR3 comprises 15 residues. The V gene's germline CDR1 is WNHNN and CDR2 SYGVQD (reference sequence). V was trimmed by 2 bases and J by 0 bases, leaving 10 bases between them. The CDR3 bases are TGCGCCAGCAGTGAGGCCGGACAGTTGAACACTGAAGCTTTCTTT. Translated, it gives CASSEAGQLNTEAFF.

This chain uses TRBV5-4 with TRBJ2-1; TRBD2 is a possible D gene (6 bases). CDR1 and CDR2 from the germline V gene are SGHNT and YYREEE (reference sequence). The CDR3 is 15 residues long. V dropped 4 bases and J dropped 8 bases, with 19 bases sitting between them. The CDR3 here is CASSARLDVGDEQFF. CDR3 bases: TGTGCCAGCAGCGCGCGACTAGACGTCGGGGATGAGCAGTTCTTC.

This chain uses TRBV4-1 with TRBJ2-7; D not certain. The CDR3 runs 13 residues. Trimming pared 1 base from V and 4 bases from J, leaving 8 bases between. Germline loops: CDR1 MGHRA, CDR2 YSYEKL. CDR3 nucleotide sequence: TGCGCCAGCAGCCAAGTTGGGCATTACGAGCAGTACTTC. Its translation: CASSQVGHYEQYF.

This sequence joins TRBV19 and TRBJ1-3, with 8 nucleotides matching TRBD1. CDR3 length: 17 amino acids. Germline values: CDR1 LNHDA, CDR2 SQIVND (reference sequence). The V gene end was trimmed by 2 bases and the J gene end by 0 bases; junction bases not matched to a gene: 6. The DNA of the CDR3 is TGTGCCAGTAGTATAATGGGACAGGTTTACTCTGGAAACACCATATATTTT. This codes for CASSIMGQVYSGNTIYF.

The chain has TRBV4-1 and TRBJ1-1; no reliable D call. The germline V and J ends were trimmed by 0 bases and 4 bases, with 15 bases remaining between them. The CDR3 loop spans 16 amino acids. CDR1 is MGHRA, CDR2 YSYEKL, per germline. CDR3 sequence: CASSQDRRARSTEAFF. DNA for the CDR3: TGCGCCAGCAGCCAAGATCGGAGGGCCCGGAGCACTGAAGCTTTCTTT.

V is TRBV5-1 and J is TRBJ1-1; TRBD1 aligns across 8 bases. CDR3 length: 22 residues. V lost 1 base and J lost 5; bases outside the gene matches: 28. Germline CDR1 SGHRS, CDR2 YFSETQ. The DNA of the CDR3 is TGCGCCAGCAGCTTGTGGGCAGGGGGCGAAATAATATTTCCCTACAATCGGACTGAAGCTTTCTTT. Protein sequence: CASSLWAGGEIIFPYNRTEAFF.

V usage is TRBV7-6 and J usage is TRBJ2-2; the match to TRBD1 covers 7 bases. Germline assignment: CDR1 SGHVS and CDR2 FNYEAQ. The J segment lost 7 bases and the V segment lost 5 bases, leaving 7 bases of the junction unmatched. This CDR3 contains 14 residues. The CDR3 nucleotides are TGTGCCAGCAGCCTCGACAGGGTCCACGGGGAGCTGTTTTTT. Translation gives CASSLDRVHGELFF.